The 15 T cell receptor beta chains given below trace back to one sample, sequenced in a study of somatic mutations in cytotoxic T cells in rheumatoid arthritis. Assay: immunoSEQ multiplex PCR; the TCRdb copy retains only in-frame clones and omits some. The sample includes approximately 20,000 clones, around 83% of them seen just once. The sequenced sample consisted of CD8+ T cells sorted from blood. These receptors originate from a man younger than 30 with rheumatoid arthritis.

The chain joins TRBV9 to TRBJ1-2; TRBD1 agrees at 10 bases. V gave up 5 bases and J gave up 2 bases; unmatched junction bases: 6. CDR3 length: 15 amino acids. Germline V gene lookup returns CDR1 SGDLS and CDR2 YYNGEE. CDR3 region: CASSEKTGGNYGYTF. CDR3 in DNA: TGTGCCAGCAGTGAAAAGACAGGGGGCAACTATGGCTACACCTTC.

This clone was counted a single time. The rearrangement links TRBV27 to TRBJ2-1; no clear D. This CDR3 contains 12 residues. Trimming took 5 bases from V and 10 from J, leaving 12 bases between them. Germline CDR1 is MNHEY and CDR2 is SMNVEV (reference sequence). The CDR3 DNA follows: TGTGCCAGCAGTCTGCACCCCGGCGAGCAGTTCTTC. Its translation: CASSLHPGEQFF.

V gene TRBV28 combines with J gene TRBJ2-7; D is unclear. The V end lost 1 base, the J end lost 2 bases, and 9 bases lay between the germline ends. The CDR3 loop spans 14 amino acids. CDR1 is MDHEN, CDR2 SYDVKM, per germline. CDR3 sequence (DNA): TGTGCCAGCAGTTTATCCTCACTTACCTACGAGCAGTACTTC. Translating it yields CASSLSSLTYEQYF. Supplemented by reference TRBV28 and TRBJ2-7, the full variable domain reads DVKVTQSSRYLVKRTGEKVFLECVQDMDHENMFWYRQDPGLGLRLIYFSYDVKMKEKGDIPEGYSVSREKKERFSLILESASTNQTSMYLCASSLSSLTYEQYFGPGTRLTVT.

The chain has TRBV6-5 and TRBJ2-5; D not certain. This CDR3 contains 16 residues. Per germline, CDR1 MNHEY and CDR2 SVGAGI. Deletions cut 0 bases from V and 2 bases from J, with 13 bases between. The CDR3 region is CASSYSPGRRQETQYF. CDR3 DNA: TGTGCCAGCAGTTACTCGCCGGGCAGACGACAAGAGACCCAGTACTTC.

CDR3 loop: CASSHTDRGIGYTF. The CDR3 nucleotides read TGCGCCAGCAGCCATACAGACAGGGGAATTGGCTACACCTTC. The chain couples TRBV4-1 to TRBJ1-2; the match to TRBD1 covers 8 bases. V was pared by 3 bases and J by 7 bases, with 7 bases of the junction left unmatched. The germline gives CDR1 MGHRA, CDR2 YSYEKL. CDR3 length: 14 amino acids.

The chain links TRBV29-1 to TRBJ1-1; D is perhaps TRBD1 (5 bases). The ends were cut back, 4 bases at V and 5 bases at J, with 17 bases in the middle. Germline lookup yields CDR1 SQVTM and CDR2 ANQGSEA. The CDR3 is 14 residues long. The CDR3 bases are TGCAGCGTTGTTCATCAGGGTGGGGTGACTGAAGCTTTCTTT. It yields the protein CSVVHQGGVTEAFF. The whole variable domain, filled in from reference TRBV29-1 and TRBJ1-1, reads SAVISQKPSRDICQRGTSLTIQCQVDSQVTMMFWYRQQPGQSLTLIATANQGSEATYESGFVIDKFPISRPNLTFSTLTVSNMSPEDSSIYLCSVVHQGGVTEAFFGQGTRLTVV.

The rearrangement joins TRBV29-1 to TRBJ1-2; D is possibly TRBD1 (5 bases). The CDR3 spans 13 residues. Germline assignment: CDR1 SQVTM and CDR2 ANQGSEA. Trimming pared 1 base from V and 4 bases from J, leaving 10 bases between. CDR3: CSVEGGVPYGYTF. CDR3 DNA sequence: TGCAGCGTTGAAGGAGGGGTCCCCTATGGCTACACCTTC.

The rearrangement joins TRBV9 to TRBJ2-1; 8 bases align to TRBD2. Germline V gene lookup returns CDR1 SGDLS and CDR2 YYNGEE. This CDR3 has 17 amino acids. Trimming at V came to 5 bases and at J to 8 bases, leaving 18 bases not matched to a gene. The CDR3 DNA reads TGTGCCAGCAGTGTCGGGGTTCGGGGGGGCCTTCACGATGAGCAGTTCTTC. Amino acid sequence: CASSVGVRGGLHDEQFF.

The V call is TRBV5-1, the J call TRBJ1-1; D gene ambiguous. Trimming pared 0 bases from V and 4 bases from J, leaving 4 bases between. The V gene's germline CDR1 is SGHRS and CDR2 YFSETQ. This CDR3 is built from 12 residues. CDR3 region: CASSLDATEAFF. The CDR3 nucleotides read TGCGCCAGCAGCTTGGATGCCACTGAAGCTTTCTTT. Based on the CDR3 plus reference TRBV5-1 and TRBJ1-1, the full variable domain is KAGVTQTPRYLIKTRGQQVTLSCSPISGHRSVSWYQQTPGQGLQFLFEYFSETQRNKGNFPGRFSGRQFSNSRSEMNVSTLELGDSALYLCASSLDATEAFFGQGTRLTVV.

The chain uses TRBV6-5 and TRBJ2-1; D is unresolved. Trimming removed 8 bases at V and 8 bases at J, with 16 bases between. The germline CDR1 and CDR2 sequences are MNHEY and SVGAGI. The CDR3 runs 13 residues. The CDR3 region is CASLGPPEHEQFF. The CDR3 nucleotides are TGTGCCAGCCTCGGCCCCCCAGAGCATGAGCAGTTCTTC.

CDR3 DNA sequence: TGTGCCAGCAGCTTACGGGACAGGGAATTGGAAGGCTACACCTTC. It encodes CASSLRDRELEGYTF. The chain carries TRBV7-9 and TRBJ1-2; 9 nucleotides align to TRBD1. V shed 2 bases, J shed 8 bases, and the junction held 9 bases outside the gene matches. The CDR3 loop spans 15 amino acids. Germline CDR1 reads SEHNR; CDR2 reads FQNEAQ (reference sequence). The full variable domain, in which reference TRBV7-9 and TRBJ1-2 provide the parts outside the CDR3, is DTGVSQNPRHKITKRGQNVTFRCDPISEHNRLYWYRQTLGQGPEFLTYFQNEAQLEKSRLLSDRFSAERPKGSFSTLEIQRTEQGDSAMYLCASSLRDRELEGYTFGSGTRLTVV.

This chain links TRBV4-1 with TRBJ2-4; 9 bases are a match to TRBD1. Germline CDR1 and CDR2: MGHRA and YSYEKL. This CDR3 has 14 residues. V lost 0 bases and J lost 9; bases outside the gene matches: 3. The CDR3 spells CASSQEQGAIIQYF. The DNA for the CDR3 is TGCGCCAGCAGCCAAGAACAGGGGGCTATCATTCAGTACTTC.

This chain connects TRBV28 to TRBJ2-3, with 9 bases that match TRBD2. The germline V gene has CDR1 MDHEN and CDR2 SYDVKM. V was clipped by 5 bases and J by 5 bases; unmatched bases: 8. This CDR3 comprises 15 residues. The chain's CDR3 is CASSPERGAVDTQYF. CDR3 DNA sequence: TGTGCCAGCAGTCCAGAGCGGGGGGCCGTAGATACGCAGTATTTT.

This chain links TRBV27 with TRBJ2-1, with 7 bases fitting TRBD1. J gave up 0 bases and V 8 bases, and 7 bases lay outside the gene matches. Germline CDR1 reads MNHEY; CDR2 reads SMNVEV (reference sequence). The CDR3 has 15 residues. In nucleotides, the CDR3 is TGTGCCAGCTCCCAAGGGACAGTCTCCTACAATGAGCAGTTCTTC. Protein: CASSQGTVSYNEQFF.

The rearrangement joins TRBV25-1 to TRBJ2-1; D is possibly TRBD1 or TRBD2 (7 bases each). Per germline, CDR1 MGHDK and CDR2 SYGVNS. V shed 4 bases and J shed 3 bases, with 16 bases lying between them. The CDR3 is 16 amino acids. CDR3 amino acids: CASSVGAGDSYNEQFF. The DNA for the CDR3 is TGTGCCAGCAGTGTAGGGGCGGGGGACAGCTACAATGAGCAGTTCTTC.